This TCR beta chain was observed in a study of blood T cell repertoires in COVID-19. About the study: Italy, Spain and the United States were the sources of the convalescent and acute COVID-19 samples. PBMCs, B-cell-depleted T cells, or T cells provided the cDNA or gDNA that made up the material.

Germline CDR1 is MDHEN and CDR2 is SYDVKM. The CDR3 is 13 amino acids. Trimming pared 3 bases from V and 8 bases from J, leaving 11 bases between. Per the study methods: Quantification of nucleated cells was approximated via reference gene primer amplification. The protocol was immunoSEQ multiplex PCR, while the TCRdb copy is restricted to in-frame clones and leaves out a portion. That table gives V, J and clone size, and the DNA gave D and trimming. The table records approximately 200,000 clones, more than 75% of them present only once. V gene TRBV28 combines with J gene TRBJ1-5, with D maybe TRBD1 (5 bases). The sample taken for sequencing was peripheral blood. The sequence derives from a man between 60 and 70 years old who had recovered from COVID-19. The CDR3 reads CASSLSGIKPQHF. The CDR3, as DNA: TGTGCCAGCAGTTTGTCAGGGATTAAGCCCCAGCATTTT.